This TCR beta chain was sequenced for a study of cytomegalovirus exposure and HLA in healthy donors. The germline V gene has CDR1 SGHNT and CDR2 YYREEE (reference sequence). V shed 1 base and J shed 0 bases, with 10 bases lying between them. The CDR3 loop spans 15 amino acids. Libraries were prepared by immunoSEQ multiplex PCR; TCRdb keeps only in-frame clonotypes and omits some of them. This table has over 85,000 clones, about 92% appearing once. Sequencing used PBMCs. This clonotype was sampled from a woman aged 18 to 35 in good health and CMV-seronegative. The rearrangement joins TRBV5-4 to TRBJ1-1, with D hard to call. For the CDR3, the DNA is TGTGCCAGCAGCTTGACCCCAGTAATGAACACTGAAGCTTTCTTT. Translation: CASSLTPVMNTEAFF.